This is a list of T cell receptor beta chains from one sample in a study of blood T cell repertoires in COVID-19. TCRdb's copy holds only in-frame clones and misses some; the assay was immunoSEQ multiplex PCR. The table lists approximately 260,000 clones, approximately 82% of them singletons, with around 4.5% in the top ten. Source material: peripheral blood. These receptors were taken from a man aged 60 to 75 who had recovered from COVID-19. Both conserved end residues are part of each CDR3. The order of the fields is D gene, clone size, J gene, V gene, CDR3 protein, CDR3 DNA. A D gene is named only where the DNA matches it firmly. Some rows mark clone size as missing; the rest say once, few, many or name a class of expanded clone.

NA NA TRBJ2-7 TRBV28 CASSGGVGAIHEQYF TGTGCCAGCAGTGGGGGAGTGGGGGCTATCCACGAGCAGTACTTC
TRBD1 NA TRBJ2-3 TRBV25-1 CASSETGGRSDTQYF TGTGCCAGCAGTGAAACAGGGGGTAGGTCAGATACGCAGTATTTT
TRBD2 NA TRBJ2-1 TRBV7-2 CASSRGSGGAYNEQFF TGTGCCAGCAGCCGTGGGTCCGGGGGGGCCTACAATGAGCAGTTCTTC
TRBD1 NA TRBJ2-3 TRBV4-1 CASTRSAGGMPDTQYF TGCGCCAGCACCCGATCGGCAGGGGGAATGCCAGATACGCAGTATTTT
NA few TRBJ1-5 TRBV2 CASRKSVDASNQPQHF TGTGCCAGCAGGAAAAGTGTTGATGCGAGCAATCAGCCCCAGCATTTT
TRBD1 NA TRBJ1-1 TRBV2 CASSGTGLTEAFF TGTGCCAGCAGTGGGACAGGGCTCACTGAAGCTTTCTTT
TRBD1 NA TRBJ2-5 TRBV30 CAWSGLRGGAVGTQYF TGTGCCTGGAGTGGGCTTCGAGGGGGCGCGGTTGGGACCCAGTACTTC
NA NA TRBJ2-3 TRBV4-2 CASSQRSARTDTQYF TGTGCCAGCAGCCAAAGGAGCGCCCGCACAGATACGCAGTATTTT
TRBD1 NA TRBJ2-7 TRBV6-5 CASRPRGPSYEQYF TGTGCCAGCAGACCCAGGGGGCCCTCCTACGAGCAGTACTTC
TRBD2 once TRBJ2-7 TRBV9 CASSVGTSGTLSYEQYF TGTGCCAGCAGCGTCGGGACTAGCGGGACCCTCTCCTACGAGCAGTACTTC
NA NA TRBJ1-1 TRBV3-1/TRBV3-2 CASGQNTEAFF TGTGCCAGCGGGCAGAACACTGAAGCTTTCTTT
TRBD2 once TRBJ2-1 TRBV7-2 CASSLGVVVGGPGEQFF TGTGCCAGCAGCTTAGGCGTGGTAGTGGGAGGGCCGGGTGAGCAGTTCTTC
NA few TRBJ2-3 TRBV5-1 CASSWTMSSTDTQYF TGCGCCAGCAGCTGGACTATGTCTAGCACAGATACGCAGTATTTT
NA NA TRBJ2-7 TRBV19 CASSIGAINEQYF TGTGCCAGTAGTATAGGGGCCATCAACGAGCAGTACTTC
NA NA TRBJ2-5 TRBV3-1/TRBV3-2 CASSQGRGPQETQYF TGTGCCAGCAGCCAGGGGCGGGGGCCCCAAGAGACCCAGTACTTC
TRBD1 NA TRBJ2-1 TRBV9 CASSKGQGGEQFF TGTGCCAGCAGCAAGGGACAGGGCGGTGAGCAGTTCTTC
NA NA TRBJ1-4 TRBV6-5 CASRVKGQRNEKLFF TGTGCCAGCAGGGTAAAAGGACAGAGAAATGAAAAACTGTTTTTT
TRBD1 NA TRBJ2-2 TRBV3-1/TRBV3-2 CASSLSPGQFTGELFF TGTGCCAGCAGCCTTAGTCCGGGACAGTTCACCGGGGAGCTGTTTTTT
NA NA TRBJ1-5 TRBV28 CASSGRQGGNQPQHF TGTGCCAGCAGTGGACGGCAGGGTGGCAATCAGCCCCAGCATTTT
NA NA TRBJ2-5 TRBV11-2 CASRPGRGLYDRETQYF TGTGCCAGCAGACCAGGCAGAGGACTATACGACCGGGAGACCCAGTACTTC
NA NA TRBJ1-4 TRBV15 CATSRGGPSEKLFF TGTGCCACCAGCAGGGGGGGGCCGTCGGAAAAACTGTTTTTT
TRBD1 few TRBJ2-7 TRBV19 CASSTTGVSYEQYF TGTGCCAGTAGTACGACAGGGGTATCCTACGAGCAGTACTTC
TRBD2 NA TRBJ2-1 TRBV18 CASSPPGLVHEQFF TGTGCCAGCTCCCCACCGGGACTAGTTCATGAGCAGTTCTTC
NA NA TRBJ2-7 TRBV7-8 CASSLVVRIPQTYEQYF TGTGCCAGCAGCTTAGTCGTCAGGATCCCTCAAACCTACGAGCAGTACTTC
TRBD2 NA TRBJ2-1 TRBV6-5 CASSMTSGGAAEQFF TGTGCCAGCAGTATGACTAGCGGGGGGGCCGCTGAGCAGTTCTTC
TRBD1 NA TRBJ1-1 TRBV29-1 CSVEGGQALNTEAFF TGCAGCGTTGAAGGCGGACAGGCCCTGAACACTGAAGCTTTCTTT
NA NA TRBJ2-1 TRBV9 CASSVGAETGGNEQFF TGTGCCAGCAGCGTAGGGGCCGAGACAGGAGGCAATGAGCAGTTCTTC
NA NA TRBJ1-2 TRBV27 CASSPTGVLSYTF TGTGCCAGCAGCCCGACAGGAGTTCTAAGCTACACCTTC
NA NA TRBJ2-1 TRBV19 CASRSFGGGGQNEQFF TGTGCCAGTAGATCATTCGGGGGAGGGGGGCAAAATGAGCAGTTCTTC
TRBD2 NA TRBJ2-1 TRBV7-9 CASSSRTSGIGNEQFF TGTGCCAGCAGCTCCAGGACTAGCGGGATAGGCAATGAGCAGTTCTTC
TRBD1 few TRBJ2-3 TRBV6-5 CASSSHSQGAQYF TGTGCCAGCAGTTCCCACTCTCAGGGGGCCCAGTATTTT
NA NA TRBJ2-1 TRBV15 CATSRDVQYNEQFF TGTGCCACCAGCAGAGATGTACAGTACAATGAGCAGTTCTTC
NA NA TRBJ2-3 TRBV24-1 CATSDTGSTDTQYF TGTGCCACCAGTGATACCGGGAGCACAGATACGCAGTATTTT
NA NA TRBJ1-5 TRBV19 CASNYQQGYQPQHF TGTGCCAGTAACTATCAACAGGGTTATCAGCCCCAGCATTTT
TRBD2 NA TRBJ2-1 TRBV28 CASSPPALRGRNEQFF TGTGCCAGCAGCCCCCCGGCTCTACGCGGGAGGAATGAGCAGTTCTTC
TRBD1 NA TRBJ2-5 TRBV9 CASSVRGDRGGETQYF TGTGCCAGCAGCGTAAGAGGGGACAGGGGAGGAGAGACCCAGTACTTC
NA NA TRBJ2-7 TRBV5-3 CARSLALRYEQYF TGTGCCAGAAGCTTGGCCCTACGATACGAGCAGTACTTC
TRBD1 NA TRBJ1-1 TRBV11-3 CASSSSGQGTVAFF TGTGCCAGCAGTTCCTCAGGACAGGGGACTGTAGCTTTCTTT
NA NA TRBJ1-5 TRBV28 CASSFRGAGGAQPQHF TGTGCCAGCAGTTTTCGGGGGGCGGGAGGGGCTCAGCCCCAGCATTTT
NA NA TRBJ2-3 TRBV20-1 CSASNPAERTDTQYF TGCAGTGCTAGTAACCCAGCGGAACGCACAGATACGCAGTATTTT
NA NA TRBJ1-4 TRBV6-5 CASSQPGSSEKLFF TGTGCCAGCAGCCAACCCGGGAGCAGTGAAAAACTGTTTTTT
NA NA TRBJ2-7 TRBV28 CASQVGRGRSSEQYF TGTGCCTCACAGGTGGGGCGGGGGCGATCCTCCGAGCAGTACTTC